A selection of T cell receptor beta chains follows, all from one sample in a study of blood T cell repertoires in COVID-19. Generated by immunoSEQ multiplex PCR, the TCRdb table keeps only in-frame clones and is missing some. Here the sample spans over 250,000 clones, around four fifths being singletons. Sample: peripheral blood. These receptors were obtained from a woman between 45 and 65 years old who had recovered from COVID-19. Each CDR3 is given with its conserved first and last residue. Fields, in order: V gene, clone size, D gene, J gene, CDR3 protein, CDR3 DNA. D genes are given only for firm matches. Rows may omit the clone size; those that give it use once, few, many or a size class.

V gene: TRBV5-5; clone size: .; D gene: .; J gene: TRBJ1-4; CDR3 protein: CASSLVGQAATNEKLFF; CDR3 DNA: TGTGCCAGCAGCTTGGTTGGCCAGGCTGCAACTAATGAAAAACTGTTTTTT
V gene: TRBV5-6; clone size: .; D gene: TRBD2; J gene: TRBJ2-7; CDR3 protein: CASSLELAGTSEQYF; CDR3 DNA: TGTGCCAGCAGCTTGGAACTAGCGGGTACGAGCGAGCAGTACTTC
V gene: TRBV5-8; clone size: .; D gene: .; J gene: TRBJ2-1; CDR3 protein: CASSLAVSSYNEQFF; CDR3 DNA: TGTGCCAGCAGCTTGGCGGTAAGCTCCTACAATGAGCAGTTCTTC
V gene: TRBV3-1/TRBV3-2; clone size: few; D gene: .; J gene: TRBJ1-2; CDR3 protein: CAVGAGENGYTF; CDR3 DNA: TGTGCCGTAGGCGCGGGCGAGAATGGCTACACCTTC
V gene: TRBV4-2; clone size: few; D gene: TRBD1; J gene: TRBJ1-5; CDR3 protein: CASSQDGRQGAYQPQHF; CDR3 DNA: TGTGCCAGCAGCCAAGATGGACGGCAGGGGGCCTATCAGCCCCAGCATTTT
V gene: TRBV5-1; clone size: many; D gene: TRBD2; J gene: TRBJ2-7; CDR3 protein: CASSSSPAASGGVREQYF; CDR3 DNA: TGCGCCAGCAGCTCAAGCCCGGCGGCTAGCGGGGGGGTACGGGAGCAGTACTTC
V gene: TRBV28; clone size: few; D gene: TRBD1; J gene: TRBJ1-1; CDR3 protein: CASITGGQGYTEAFF; CDR3 DNA: TGTGCCAGCATCACGGGGGGACAGGGGTATACTGAAGCTTTCTTT
V gene: TRBV19; clone size: .; D gene: TRBD2; J gene: TRBJ2-2; CDR3 protein: CASSPHPAGAGELFF; CDR3 DNA: TGTGCCAGTAGTCCCCACCCGGCGGGGGCCGGGGAGCTGTTTTTT
V gene: TRBV28; clone size: .; D gene: .; J gene: TRBJ2-3; CDR3 protein: CASSLFSQDNTQYF; CDR3 DNA: TGTGCCAGCAGTTTATTCTCTCAGGATAATACGCAGTATTTT
V gene: TRBV5-1; clone size: .; D gene: TRBD1; J gene: TRBJ2-1; CDR3 protein: CASSLAGTVGYNEQFF; CDR3 DNA: TGCGCCAGCAGCTTGGCCGGGACAGTAGGCTACAATGAGCAGTTCTTC